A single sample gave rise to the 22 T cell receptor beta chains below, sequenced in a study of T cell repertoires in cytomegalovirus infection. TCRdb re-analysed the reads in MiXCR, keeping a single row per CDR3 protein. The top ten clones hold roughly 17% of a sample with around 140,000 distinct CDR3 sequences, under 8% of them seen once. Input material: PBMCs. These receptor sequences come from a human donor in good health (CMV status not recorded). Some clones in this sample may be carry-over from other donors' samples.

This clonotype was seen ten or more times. CDR3 nucleotide sequence: TGTGCCAGTCAGATCCACGGGGCCCAAGAGACCCAGTACTTC. Its translation is CASQIHGAQETQYF. The V call is TRBV7-2, the J call TRBJ2-5; the D call may be TRBD1 or TRBD2 (5 bases each). V was clipped by 9 bases and J by 1 base, with 15 bases between them. This CDR3 comprises 14 residues. Germline V gives CDR1 SGHTA, CDR2 FQGNSA.

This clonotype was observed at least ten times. The chain's CDR3 is CASSPTATTGPRVEQFF. DNA of the CDR3: TGTGCCAGCAGCCCAACTGCCACAACCGGGCCAAGGGTTGAGCAGTTCTTC. V is TRBV7-4 and J is TRBJ2-1; D gene unclear. The CDR3 sequence is 17 residues long. Trimming cost V 5 bases and J 9 bases, with 26 bases left between them. The germline V gene encodes CDR1 SGHVT and CDR2 SQSDAQ.

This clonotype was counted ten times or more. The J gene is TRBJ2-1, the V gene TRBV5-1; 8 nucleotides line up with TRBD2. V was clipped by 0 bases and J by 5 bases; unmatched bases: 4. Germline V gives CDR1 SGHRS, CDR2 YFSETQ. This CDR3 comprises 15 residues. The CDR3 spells CASSLVLAGNNEQFF. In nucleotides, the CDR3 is TGCGCCAGCAGCTTGGTGCTAGCGGGCAACAATGAGCAGTTCTTC.

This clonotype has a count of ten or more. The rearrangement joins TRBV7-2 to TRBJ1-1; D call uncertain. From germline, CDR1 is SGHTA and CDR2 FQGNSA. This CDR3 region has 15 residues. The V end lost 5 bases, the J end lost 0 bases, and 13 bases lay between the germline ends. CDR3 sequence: CASSQPGGMNTEAFF. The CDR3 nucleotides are TGTGCCAGCAGCCAACCCGGTGGGATGAACACTGAAGCTTTCTTT.

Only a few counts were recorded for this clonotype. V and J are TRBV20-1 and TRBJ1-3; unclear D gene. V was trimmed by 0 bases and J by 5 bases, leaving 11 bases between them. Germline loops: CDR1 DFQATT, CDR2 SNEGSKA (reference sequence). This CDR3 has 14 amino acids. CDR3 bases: TGCAGTGCTAGAGATTCGGCTGGGAGAAACACCATATATTTT. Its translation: CSARDSAGRNTIYF.

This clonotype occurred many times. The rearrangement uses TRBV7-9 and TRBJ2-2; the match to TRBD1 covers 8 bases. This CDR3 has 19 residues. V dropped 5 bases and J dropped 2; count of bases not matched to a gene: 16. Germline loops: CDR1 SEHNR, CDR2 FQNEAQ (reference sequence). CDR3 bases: TGTGCCAGCAGCACTTTGCTCCGGGACAGGTCCTATAACACCGGGGAGCTGTTTTTT. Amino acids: CASSTLLRDRSYNTGELFF.

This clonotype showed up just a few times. CDR3 bases: TGTGCCAGTAGTATAGTCGCAAGGGAACAGCCCCAGCATTTT. Protein sequence: CASSIVAREQPQHF. V is TRBV19 and J is TRBJ1-5; D not resolved. Trimming took 1 base from V and 7 from J, leaving 11 bases between them. The CDR3 totals 14 residues. Germline V CDR1 and CDR2: LNHDA, SQIVND (reference sequence).

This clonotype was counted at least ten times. Here the CDR3 reads CASSKGGQDGQPQHF. The CDR3 nucleotides are TGTGCCAGCAGTAAAGGCGGACAGGACGGGCAGCCCCAGCATTTT. The rearrangement links TRBV28 to TRBJ1-5, with 7 bases fitting TRBD1. The germline V gene encodes CDR1 MDHEN and CDR2 SYDVKM. The CDR3 has 15 residues. The V gene end was trimmed by 5 bases and the J gene end by 7 bases; junction bases not matched to a gene: 11.

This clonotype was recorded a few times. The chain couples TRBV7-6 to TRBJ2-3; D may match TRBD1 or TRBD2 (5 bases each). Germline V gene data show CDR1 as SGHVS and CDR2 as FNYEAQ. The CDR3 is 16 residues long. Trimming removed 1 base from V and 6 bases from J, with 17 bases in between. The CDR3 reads CASSLGTGTRGDTQYF. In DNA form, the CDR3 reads TGTGCCAGCAGCTTAGGTACCGGGACCCGAGGGGATACGCAGTATTTT.

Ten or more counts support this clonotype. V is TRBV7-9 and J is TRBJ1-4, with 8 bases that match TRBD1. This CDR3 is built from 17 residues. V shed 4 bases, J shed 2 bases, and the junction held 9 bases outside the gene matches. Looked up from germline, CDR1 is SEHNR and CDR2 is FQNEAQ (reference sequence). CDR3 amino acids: CASSSRQGMSTNEKLFF. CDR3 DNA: TGTGCCAGCAGCTCCAGACAGGGGATGTCTACTAATGAAAAACTGTTTTTT.

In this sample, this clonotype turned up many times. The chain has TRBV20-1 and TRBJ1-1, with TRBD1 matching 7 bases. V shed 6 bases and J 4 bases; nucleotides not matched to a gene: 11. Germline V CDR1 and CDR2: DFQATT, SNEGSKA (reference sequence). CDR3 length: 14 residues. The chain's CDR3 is CSAKRTGGATEAFF. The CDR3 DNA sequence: TGCAGTGCCAAGCGGACAGGAGGGGCCACTGAAGCTTTCTTT.

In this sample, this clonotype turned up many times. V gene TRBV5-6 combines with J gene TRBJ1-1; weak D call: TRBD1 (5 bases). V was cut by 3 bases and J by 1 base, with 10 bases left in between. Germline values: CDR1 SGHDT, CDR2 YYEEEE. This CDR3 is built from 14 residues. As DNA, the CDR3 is TGTGCCAGCAGCTGGTCAGGGTCGAACACTGAAGCTTTCTTT. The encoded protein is CASSWSGSNTEAFF.

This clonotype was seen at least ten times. CDR3 amino acids: CASSVVGANNNEQFF. CDR3 nucleotides: TGTGCCAGCAGCGTAGTTGGAGCGAATAACAATGAGCAGTTCTTC. This sequence joins TRBV9 and TRBJ2-1; D gene ambiguous. The V end lost 0 bases, the J end lost 5 bases, and 12 bases lay between the germline ends. The CDR3 totals 15 residues. Germline V gives CDR1 SGDLS, CDR2 YYNGEE. Together with reference TRBV9 and TRBJ2-1, the CDR3 gives the full variable domain: DSGVTQTPKHLITATGQRVTLRCSPRSGDLSVYWYQQSLDQGLQFLIQYYNGEERAKGNILERFSAQQFPDLHSELNLSSLELGDSALYFCASSVVGANNNEQFFGPGTRLTVL.

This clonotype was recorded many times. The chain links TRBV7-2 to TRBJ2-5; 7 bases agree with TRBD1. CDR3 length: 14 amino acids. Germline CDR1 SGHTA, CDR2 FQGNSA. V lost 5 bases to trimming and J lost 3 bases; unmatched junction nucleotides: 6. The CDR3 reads CASSGQAGEETQYF. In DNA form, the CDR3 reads TGTGCCAGCAGCGGACAGGCTGGCGAAGAGACCCAGTACTTC. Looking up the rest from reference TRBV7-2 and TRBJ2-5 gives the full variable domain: GAGVSQSPSNKVTEKGKDVELRCDPISGHTALYWYRQSLGQGLEFLIYFQGNSAPDKSGLPSDRFSAERTGGSVSTLTIQRTQQEDSAVYLCASSGQAGEETQYFGPGTRLLVL.

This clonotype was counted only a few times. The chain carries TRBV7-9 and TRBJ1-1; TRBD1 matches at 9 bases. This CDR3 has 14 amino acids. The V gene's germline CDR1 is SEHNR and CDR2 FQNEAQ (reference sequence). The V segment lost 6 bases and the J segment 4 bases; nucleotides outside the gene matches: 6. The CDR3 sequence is CASREGQGGTEAFF. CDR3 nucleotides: TGTGCCAGCAGAGAGGGACAGGGCGGCACTGAAGCTTTCTTT.

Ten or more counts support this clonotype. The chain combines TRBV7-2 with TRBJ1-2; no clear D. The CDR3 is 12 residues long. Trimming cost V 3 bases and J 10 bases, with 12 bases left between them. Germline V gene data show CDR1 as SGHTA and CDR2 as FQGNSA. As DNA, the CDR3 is TGTGCCAGCAGCTTGTTCGGTGGATACTACACCTTC. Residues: CASSLFGGYYTF.

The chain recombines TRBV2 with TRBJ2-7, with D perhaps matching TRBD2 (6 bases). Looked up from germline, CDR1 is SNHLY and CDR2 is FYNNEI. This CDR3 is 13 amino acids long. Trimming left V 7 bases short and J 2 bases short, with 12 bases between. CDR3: CASKAGSPYEQYF. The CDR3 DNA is TGTGCCAGCAAGGCGGGGAGCCCCTACGAGCAGTACTTC.

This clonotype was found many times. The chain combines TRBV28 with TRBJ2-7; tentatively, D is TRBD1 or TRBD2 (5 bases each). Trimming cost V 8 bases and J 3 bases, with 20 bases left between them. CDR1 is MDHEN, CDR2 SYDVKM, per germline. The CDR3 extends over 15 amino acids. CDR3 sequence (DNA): TGTGCCAGCTTCGGGGCCCAAAGTTTCCTCTACGAGCAGTACTTC. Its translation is CASFGAQSFLYEQYF.

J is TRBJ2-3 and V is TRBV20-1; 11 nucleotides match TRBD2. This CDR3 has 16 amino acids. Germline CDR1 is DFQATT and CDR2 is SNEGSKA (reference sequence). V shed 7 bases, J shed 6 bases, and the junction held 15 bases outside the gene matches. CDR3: CSVGGSSGGAGDTQYF. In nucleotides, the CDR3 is TGCAGTGTGGGGGGGAGTAGCGGGGGGGCAGGGGATACGCAGTATTTT.

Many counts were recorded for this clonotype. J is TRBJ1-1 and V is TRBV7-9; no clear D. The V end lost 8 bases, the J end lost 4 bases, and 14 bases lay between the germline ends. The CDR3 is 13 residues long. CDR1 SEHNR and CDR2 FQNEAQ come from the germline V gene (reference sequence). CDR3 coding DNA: TGTGCCAGCCGGGTCCTCGATGGCACTGAAGCTTTCTTT. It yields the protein CASRVLDGTEAFF.

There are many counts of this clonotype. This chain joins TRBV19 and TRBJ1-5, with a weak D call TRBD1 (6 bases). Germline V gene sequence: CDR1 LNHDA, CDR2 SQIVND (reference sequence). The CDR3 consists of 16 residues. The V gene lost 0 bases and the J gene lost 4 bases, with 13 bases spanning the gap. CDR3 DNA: TGTGCCAGTAGTATAGATCGAGGGACACGGAATCAGCCCCAGCATTTT. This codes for CASSIDRGTRNQPQHF.

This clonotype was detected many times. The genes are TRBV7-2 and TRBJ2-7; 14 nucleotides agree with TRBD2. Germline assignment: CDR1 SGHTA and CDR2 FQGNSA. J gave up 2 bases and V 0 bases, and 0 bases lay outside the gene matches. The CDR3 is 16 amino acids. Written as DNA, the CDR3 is TGTGCCAGCAGCTTAGCGACTAGCGGGGGGGCCTACGAGCAGTACTTC. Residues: CASSLATSGGAYEQYF.